The sequence of this TCR beta chain was determined in a study of blood T cell repertoires in COVID-19 (dated by TCRdb to 2019 to 2021). For the wider study: The collaborator samples originated in the United States, Italy and Spain and spanned the acute and convalescent phases of COVID-19. The material from the prospective study consisted of cDNA or gDNA derived from T cells, B-cell-depleted T cells, or PBMCs. Deeply sampled blood TCRbeta repertoires from subjects exposed to, actively infected with, or recovered from COVID-19 were included in the dataset. The repertoires were released in a freely available public database meant as a resource for research on the immune response to SARS-CoV-2. Samples came from the ongoing ImmuneRACE study (first 160 participants) plus 1,254 subjects from 6 global collaborators. Sample metadata almost always included a de-identified subject ID, COVID-19 status, age in years and sex. Where HLA class I and class II types were available, the types were taken from metadata supplied by the sample provider, not from assay-based typing.

The immunoSEQ Assay, a bias-controlled multiplex PCR, was used to amplify TCRbeta CDR3 regions from genomic DNA. The source study handled its data this way. Nucleated cell counts per sample were estimated from amplification of reference gene primers within the assay. To quantify the absolute abundance of each unique TCRbeta CDR3 rearrangement, sequence reads were collapsed and filtered. For each sample, productive Simpson clonality was calculated by taking the square root of Simpson's diversity index across productive rearrangements. TCRdb mirrors the immuneACCESS table, restricted to in-frame sequences. Some clones are absent from its copies; in checked studies, under half trace to an unresolved V gene, and the reason for the others is unknown. The D gene and trimming were derived from the DNA, and the V and J assignments and clone size from that table. This sample holds approximately 66,000 clones; 70% to 90% were observed only once. The ten largest clonotypes hold around 8.3% of the sample.

A word on this clone: Its specific antigen is unknown. One base away there is no much larger clone; base qualities are not given.

Collaborating institutions collected whole blood in K2EDTA tubes following their own protocols. For TCRbeta analysis, collaborator samples were shipped as frozen whole blood, as isolated PBMCs, or as DNA extracted from either sample type. The investigation overall reported the following: The quantity of clinical and demographic metadata differed by source and by participant and was supplied without curation.

Sequencing used peripheral blood. The TCR comes from a human donor with active COVID-19. The donor label of this sample is uncertain.

The CDR3 region has the sequence CASSADRTGLGYTF. The nucleotides are TGTGCCAGCAGCGCAGACCGGACAGGGCTGGGCTACACCTTC. The receptor chain draws on TRBV7-2 and TRBJ1-2; 8 middle bases align to TRBD1. The germline V gene supplies CDR1 SGHTA and CDR2 FQGNSA. Relative to germline, V is missing 5 bases and J is missing 8 bases, with 10 bases of the junction outside any gene match. The CDR3 goes from the cysteine to the phenylalanine over 14 residues. Only the CDR3 DNA stays, 42 bases, in frame from base 1.